The 24 T cell receptor beta chains listed next were all sequenced from one sample in a study of blood T cell repertoires in COVID-19. Assay: immunoSEQ multiplex PCR; the TCRdb copy retains only in-frame clones and omits some. Of hundreds of thousands of clones listed, 85% were seen once; the top ten hold approximately 1.9%. The sequenced material came from PBMCs or T cells enriched from blood (not recorded which). The receptors stem from a woman aged 25 to 39 who had been exposed to COVID-19.

This chain links TRBV6-1 with TRBJ1-2; D is perhaps TRBD1 (5 bases). Trimming left V 2 bases short and J 4 bases short, with 8 bases between. The CDR3 covers 13 residues. The germline gives CDR1 MNHNS, CDR2 SASEGT. The DNA of the CDR3 is TGTGCCAGCAGTGAAAGGGGTTTCTATGGCTACACCTTC. Encoded protein: CASSERGFYGYTF.

The rearrangement joins TRBV5-5 to TRBJ1-1; no clear D gene. The germline V and J ends were trimmed by 1 base and 2 bases, with 6 bases remaining between them. The CDR3 is 13 amino acids. The germline CDR1 and CDR2 sequences are SGHKS and YYEKEE (reference sequence). CDR3 DNA sequence: TGTGCCAGCAGCTTGACAGATAACACTGAAGCTTTCTTT. Translation gives CASSLTDNTEAFF.

This clone was counted only a few times. The rearrangement links TRBV28 to TRBJ1-3; D uncertain. The ends were cut back, 2 bases at V and 4 bases at J, with 15 bases in the middle. The CDR3 covers 16 residues. Germline V gene lookup returns CDR1 MDHEN and CDR2 SYDVKM. In DNA, the CDR3 is TGTGCCAGCAGTTTAGGCTCAGGCAGAAGGGGAAACACCATATATTTT. Its protein product is CASSLGSGRRGNTIYF.

This clone has just one count. The chain carries TRBV4-1 and TRBJ2-6; TRBD2 aligns across 7 bases. CDR1 MGHRA and CDR2 YSYEKL come from the germline V gene. This CDR3 has 19 amino acids. V shed 3 bases, J shed 0 bases, and the junction held 11 bases outside the gene matches. The CDR3 DNA is TGCGCCAGCAGCCAGGGAGCGGGACGATACTTCTCTGGGGCCAACGTCCTGACTTTC. Residues: CASSQGAGRYFSGANVLTF.

There are many counts of this clone. This chain joins TRBV6-1 and TRBJ1-3; D perhaps matches TRBD1 (5 bases). The V end lost 1 base, the J end lost 3 bases, and 7 bases lay between the germline ends. The CDR3 covers 14 residues. Germline V gene sequence: CDR1 MNHNS, CDR2 SASEGT. In DNA, the CDR3 is TGTGCCAGCAGTGAAGGCAGGGTTGGAAACACCATATATTTT. Translating it yields CASSEGRVGNTIYF.

This chain links TRBV2 with TRBJ2-1; D gene ambiguous. V lost 1 base to trimming and J lost 3 bases, with 10 bases between them. The CDR3 spans 15 residues. Germline values: CDR1 SNHLY, CDR2 FYNNEI. The CDR3 sequence is CASSEVLGRYNEQFF. CDR3 bases: TGTGCCAGCAGTGAAGTTCTAGGTCGCTACAATGAGCAGTTCTTC.

This clone was counted a single time. The chain uses TRBV15 and TRBJ2-3; TRBD1 might be the D (5 bases). The V end lost 1 base, the J end lost 2 bases, and 13 bases lay between the germline ends. The CDR3 runs 16 residues. Germline V gene data show CDR1 as LNHNV and CDR2 as YYDKDF (reference sequence). This CDR3 is CATSRVTGRFTDTQYF. DNA for the CDR3: TGTGCCACCAGCAGAGTTACAGGTAGATTCACAGATACGCAGTATTTT.

The V call is TRBV5-6, the J call TRBJ2-7; 14 bases line up with TRBD2. This CDR3 comprises 14 residues. The germline V gene has CDR1 SGHDT and CDR2 YYEEEE. Trimming removed 6 bases from V and 6 bases from J; junction bases left unmatched: 5. CDR3 nucleotide sequence: TGTGCCAGCACCTTTGGACTAGCGGGAGGCGAGCAGTACTTC. Amino acids: CASTFGLAGGEQYF.

J is TRBJ2-6 and V is TRBV28; D might be TRBD1 (7 bases). Looked up from germline, CDR1 is MDHEN and CDR2 is SYDVKM. With 1 base removed from V and 0 bases from J, the gap between germline ends came to 16 bases. The CDR3 spans 19 residues. This CDR3 reads CASSLFGGGMGSGANVLTF. DNA for the CDR3: TGTGCCAGCAGTTTATTTGGAGGGGGCATGGGCTCTGGGGCCAACGTCCTGACTTTC.

The rearrangement links TRBV27 to TRBJ1-5, with D hard to call. The germline CDR1 and CDR2 sequences are MNHEY and SMNVEV (reference sequence). The CDR3 has 13 amino acids. V lost 5 bases and J 3 bases, leaving 8 bases between the germline ends. Written as DNA, the CDR3 is TGTGCCAGCAGTCTGGTAGTCAATCAGCCCCAGCATTTT. This gives the protein CASSLVVNQPQHF.

This sequence joins TRBV19 and TRBJ2-1; possible D gene TRBD2, 5 bases. The V and J ends lost 7 bases and 8 bases respectively, with 18 bases between them. The length of the CDR3 is 14 residues. Germline CDR1 reads LNHDA; CDR2 reads SQIVND (reference sequence). The CDR3 protein is CASTVGISSDEQFF. DNA for the CDR3: TGTGCCAGTACCGTCGGGATTAGTTCGGATGAGCAGTTCTTC.

This clone was seen only once. Other nucleotide sequences in the sample specify the same CDR3. The genes are TRBV27 and TRBJ1-1; 7 bases fit TRBD1. V shed 1 base, J shed 4 bases, and the junction held 0 bases outside the gene matches. CDR1 and CDR2 from the germline V gene are MNHEY and SMNVEV (reference sequence). This CDR3 is 13 amino acids long. CDR3 bases: TGTGCCAGCAGTTTATACAGGGGCACTGAAGCTTTCTTT. Its protein is CASSLYRGTEAFF.

The chain joins TRBV30 to TRBJ1-1; no reliable D call. From germline, CDR1 is GTSNPN and CDR2 SVGIG (reference sequence). Trimming took 0 bases from V and 1 from J, leaving 6 bases between them. CDR3 size: 13 residues. In nucleotides, the CDR3 is TGTGCCTGGAGTGTTGGGCAGAACACTGAAGCTTTCTTT. Its protein is CAWSVGQNTEAFF.

This clone has a single count. The V gene is TRBV6-5, the J gene TRBJ1-2; D possibly corresponds to TRBD1 (6 bases). Trimming shortened V by 3 bases and J by 11 bases, and 13 bases separated the two germline ends. Per the germline V gene, CDR1 is MNHEY and CDR2 is SVGAGI. The CDR3 runs to 12 residues. For the CDR3, the DNA is TGTGCCAGCAGTTATCAGGGGAGGGGTTACACCTTC. Its protein is CASSYQGRGYTF.

The CDR3: CATTRDRGDETQYF. The CDR3 DNA reads as TGCGCCACGACCCGGGACAGGGGGGACGAGACCCAGTACTTC. The J gene is TRBJ2-5, the V gene TRBV5-1; 11 positions agree with TRBD1. The length of the CDR3 is 14 residues. V was clipped by 9 bases and J by 5 bases; unmatched bases: 9. Germline V gene lookup returns CDR1 SGHRS and CDR2 YFSETQ.

The chain combines TRBV5-1 with TRBJ2-7; D not certain. Looked up from germline, CDR1 is SGHRS and CDR2 is YFSETQ. Deletions cut 0 bases from V and 5 bases from J, with 12 bases between. The CDR3 contains 14 residues. The CDR3 protein is CASSLARVPNEQYF. The CDR3 DNA reads TGCGCCAGCAGCTTGGCCCGGGTTCCCAACGAGCAGTACTTC.

This clone was seen a single time. The chain employs TRBV11-2 and TRBJ1-2; 7 bases line up with TRBD1. Germline CDR1 is SGHAT and CDR2 is FQNNGV. This CDR3 is built from 15 residues. V dropped 5 bases and J dropped 4; count of bases not matched to a gene: 10. CDR3 DNA sequence: TGTGCCAGCAGCCCGCGACAGGCAGGGGGCTATGGCTACACCTTC. This codes for CASSPRQAGGYGYTF.

J is TRBJ2-7 and V is TRBV19, with TRBD1 matching 8 bases. CDR1 and CDR2 from the germline V gene are LNHDA and SQIVND (reference sequence). The CDR3 covers 13 residues. The V gene end was trimmed by 5 bases and the J gene end by 5 bases; junction bases not matched to a gene: 5. The CDR3 sequence: CASSSQGAHEQYF. The CDR3 DNA is TGTGCCAGTAGTTCCCAGGGGGCTCACGAGCAGTACTTC. Full variable domain (missing parts from reference TRBV19 and TRBJ2-7): DGGITQSPKYLFRKEGQNVTLSCEQNLNHDAMYWYRQDPGQGLRLIYYSQIVNDFQKGDIAEGYSVSREKKESFPLTVTSAQKNPTAFYLCASSSQGAHEQYFGPGTRLTVT.

CDR3 region: CASSPGTSDYEQYF. CDR3 DNA sequence: TGTGCCAGCTCTCCCGGGACTAGCGACTACGAGCAGTACTTC. The chain employs TRBV18 and TRBJ2-7; 10 bases fit TRBD2. Germline assignment: CDR1 KGHSH and CDR2 LQKENI. There are 14 residues in the CDR3. V shed 6 bases and J 3 bases; nucleotides not matched to a gene: 5.

The V gene is TRBV5-6, the J gene TRBJ2-1, with D possibly matching TRBD1 (7 bases). The V gene's germline CDR1 is SGHDT and CDR2 YYEEEE. Between the trimmed V and J ends, which lost 0 bases and 9 bases, there was a span of 13 bases. This CDR3 contains 14 residues. The CDR3 DNA reads as TGTGCCAGCAGCTTGGCCCAGGGGGGAGCTGAGCAGTTCTTC. Translation: CASSLAQGGAEQFF.

The J gene is TRBJ1-1, the V gene TRBV5-1, with 9 bases that match TRBD1. Germline values: CDR1 SGHRS, CDR2 YFSETQ. The length of the CDR3 is 16 residues. V lost 1 base, J lost 5 bases, and 9 bases stayed unmatched. CDR3 residues: CASSLNTNRGPTEAFF. In DNA, the CDR3 is TGCGCCAGCAGCTTGAATACGAACAGGGGGCCGACTGAAGCTTTCTTT.

This sequence joins TRBV2 and TRBJ1-3; D possibly corresponds to TRBD1 (6 bases). Trimming took off 5 bases at V and 9 bases at J, with 11 bases between the two ends. The CDR3 length is 12 residues. Germline loops: CDR1 SNHLY, CDR2 FYNNEI. The CDR3 region has the DNA TGTGCCAGCAGTTTGGACAGTAGCACCATATATTTT. Its translation: CASSLDSSTIYF.

The CDR3 nucleotides read TGTGCCAGCAGAACTCAGGGGTTACAGGACTCACCCCTCCACTTT. Its translation is CASRTQGLQDSPLHF. J is TRBJ1-6 and V is TRBV27; tentative D call: TRBD1 (6 bases). The CDR3 loop spans 15 amino acids. The germline V gene encodes CDR1 MNHEY and CDR2 SMNVEV (reference sequence). Trimming took off 6 bases at V and 10 bases at J, with 19 bases between the two ends.

The V call is TRBV30, the J call TRBJ1-6; 7 positions match TRBD1. Trimming removed 5 bases from V and 5 bases from J; junction bases left unmatched: 0. Germline V lookup: CDR1 GTSNPN, CDR2 SVGIG (reference sequence). The CDR3 has 12 residues. CDR3 sequence (DNA): TGTGCCTGGGGGACAGATAATTCACCCCTCCACTTT. The encoded protein is CAWGTDNSPLHF.